A selection of T cell receptor beta chains follows, all from one sample in a study of blood T cell repertoires in COVID-19. TCRdb's table, derived via immunoSEQ multiplex PCR, lists solely in-frame clones and lacks some. Of 100,000 or so clones listed, roughly 92% are singletons. The sequenced sample consisted of peripheral blood. The receptors stem from a woman between 45 and 60 years old with COVID-19, enrolled during active disease. Each CDR3 is given with its conserved first and last residue.

J	V	length	CDR3
TRBJ2-3	TRBV5-5	13	CASSSPTGLTQYF
TRBJ1-1	TRBV10-3	15	CAIRRQDGLNTEAFF
TRBJ2-2	TRBV15	14	CATSRGVSTGELFF
TRBJ1-3	TRBV11-2	15	CASSLLLGAGNTIYF
TRBJ2-3	TRBV7-9	12	CASSPLSAAQYF
TRBJ1-2	TRBV2	13	CASSATGLYGYTF
TRBJ2-2	TRBV5-6	14	CASTGTGWSGELFF
TRBJ1-1	TRBV6-5	14	CASSLRRVNTEAFF
TRBJ1-1	TRBV28	16	CASSEMGGLFRTEAFF
TRBJ1-2	TRBV5-4	14	CASRLGGGSYGYTF
TRBJ2-7	TRBV30	13	CAWRWTGGYEQYF
TRBJ1-5	TRBV6-5	13	CASLGQGPSPQHF
TRBJ1-2	TRBV18	15	CASSKQVTMGYGYTF
TRBJ1-5	TRBV11-3	15	CASSGGADSNQPQHF
TRBJ2-3	TRBV11-3	14	CASSLGQGPDTQYF
TRBJ1-3	TRBV6-5	14	CASKQGAAGNTIYF
TRBJ2-5	TRBV5-8	15	CASSSLDRGGQTQYF
TRBJ1-5	TRBV19	14	CASSITGNNQPQHF
TRBJ1-5	TRBV12-5	14	CASTTGQGSQPQHF
TRBJ2-7	TRBV12-3/TRBV12-4	13	CASSLVRGYEQYF
TRBJ1-4	TRBV9	15	CASSPRGTTNEKLFF
TRBJ2-7	TRBV4-3	15	CASSQDGGSSYEQYF
TRBJ1-2	TRBV2	16	CASSDPTGGASYGYTF
TRBJ1-1	TRBV4-1	13	CATRDSTNTEAFF
TRBJ1-6	TRBV30	12	CAWQGDYSPLHF
TRBJ1-5	TRBV5-8	17	CASSWGRQGRGNQPQHF
TRBJ2-7	TRBV30	13	CAWSGIQGFEQYF
TRBJ2-7	TRBV7-6	17	CASSSGLAGGPRSEQYF
TRBJ1-2	TRBV14	13	CASSPRGGFGYTF
TRBJ1-2	TRBV12-3/TRBV12-4	13	CASTETSNYGYTF
TRBJ2-7	TRBV12-5	15	CASGSSGTVHYEQYF
TRBJ1-1	TRBV7-9	18	CASSRGQAGGFRKTEAFF
TRBJ2-7	TRBV7-6	13	CASSQGESYEQYF
TRBJ2-3	TRBV9	11	CASSQTDTQYF
TRBJ2-1	TRBV6-5	15	CASSLAGGPYNEQFF
TRBJ2-4	TRBV28	16	CASTPDRGHAKNIQYF
TRBJ2-3	TRBV6-6	15	CASSWVRGSTDTQYF
TRBJ2-2	TRBV7-8	15	CASSFEQTNTGELFF
TRBJ2-1	TRBV27	15	CASNGGGSSYNEQFF
TRBJ1-5	TRBV20-1	16	CSASRGMRNSNQPQHF
TRBJ2-2	TRBV5-4	18	CASSLSVQQGSFTGELFF
TRBJ1-1	TRBV30	13	CAWQTGSNTEAFF
TRBJ2-1	TRBV30	11	CAWSQGGEQFF
TRBJ2-1	TRBV2	12	CASGRRYNEQFF
TRBJ1-2	TRBV6-5	14	CASSYYSLNYGYTF
TRBJ2-3	TRBV14	16	CASSQTRLRGPDTQYF
TRBJ1-3	TRBV3-1/TRBV3-2	13	CASSGQGSHTIYF
TRBJ1-1	TRBV5-1	13	CASSLRGDTEAFF
TRBJ1-4	TRBV27	13	CASSLGAGEKLFF
TRBJ1-1	TRBV27	13	CASSWGRQSEAFF
TRBJ2-3	TRBV19	17	CASSPMPLAGGPDTQYF
TRBJ2-1	TRBV7-2	15	CASSLPGLLGNEQFF
TRBJ1-2	TRBV5-8	12	CAINWRGGGYTF
TRBJ2-2	TRBV7-2	15	CASSFRLANTGELFF
TRBJ1-1	TRBV19	15	CASSKSMRVGTEAFF
TRBJ2-1	TRBV3-1/TRBV3-2	13	CASSQALLNEQFF
TRBJ2-3	TRBV19	12	CASREGSDTQYF
TRBJ1-1	TRBV24-1	15	CATTNGQGKDAEAFF
TRBJ2-5	TRBV24-1	16	CATSDGRGHRQETQYF
TRBJ2-2	TRBV19	14	CASSIVTASRELFF